Following are 25 T cell receptor beta chains from one sample sequenced in a study of OX40 agonist ivuxolimab in advanced cancers. Sequencing was performed with immunoSEQ multiplex PCR; in TCRdb, only in-frame clones are kept and a portion is missing. The table records 70,000 or so clones, over 60% of them present only once. The sample was CD4+ or CD8+ T cells sorted from blood, taken in a trial of the OX40 agonist ivuxolimab. The origin of the receptors is an adult with an advanced solid tumor such as melanoma, head and neck, liver or kidney cancer.

The chain employs TRBV12-5 and TRBJ2-7, with 9 positions matching TRBD1. CDR1 LGHNT and CDR2 FRNRAP come from the germline V gene. V dropped 0 bases and J dropped 2; count of bases not matched to a gene: 8. This CDR3 is 17 amino acids long. The CDR3 region has the DNA TGTGCTAGTGGTTTGGTAACGGGACAGGGTACGACCTACGAGCAGTACTTC. Protein: CASGLVTGQGTTYEQYF.

V and J are TRBV19 and TRBJ2-7; 10 positions match TRBD1. Unmatched junction bases numbered 3, after V lost 5 bases and J lost 2 bases. Per the germline V gene, CDR1 is LNHDA and CDR2 is SQIVND (reference sequence). This CDR3 has 14 residues. The CDR3 here is CASSSGQGTYEQYF. Here the CDR3 DNA reads TGTGCCAGTAGTTCGGGACAGGGGACCTACGAGCAGTACTTC. The full variable domain, rest sourced from reference TRBV19 and TRBJ2-7, is DGGITQSPKYLFRKEGQNVTLSCEQNLNHDAMYWYRQDPGQGLRLIYYSQIVNDFQKGDIAEGYSVSREKKESFPLTVTSAQKNPTAFYLCASSSGQGTYEQYFGPGTRLTVT.

The V gene is TRBV7-9, the J gene TRBJ2-2, with D uncertain. The CDR3 length is 13 residues. V was pared by 4 bases and J by 0 bases, with 3 bases between. Looked up from germline, CDR1 is SEHNR and CDR2 is FQNEAQ (reference sequence). CDR3 sequence: CASSSTNTGELFF. The CDR3 DNA sequence: TGTGCCAGCAGCTCCACGAACACCGGGGAGCTGTTTTTT.

The chain joins TRBV6-1 to TRBJ1-5, with a weak D call TRBD1 (5 bases). The CDR3 is made up of 15 amino acids. The ends were cut back, 4 bases at V and 4 bases at J, with 14 bases in the middle. Germline V gene sequence: CDR1 MNHNS, CDR2 SASEGT. In DNA, the CDR3 is TGTGCCAGCAGTGCTTCTTTCGGGGCAAATCAGCCCCAGCATTTT. It translates to CASSASFGANQPQHF.

The chain uses TRBV19 and TRBJ1-5; D uncertain. Trimming cost V 4 bases and J 4 bases, with 14 bases left between them. Per germline, CDR1 LNHDA and CDR2 SQIVND (reference sequence). The CDR3 sequence is 15 residues long. CDR3 amino acids: CASSRYREHNQPQHF. The CDR3 DNA reads as TGTGCCAGTAGTAGATACCGGGAGCATAATCAGCCCCAGCATTTT. Together with reference TRBV19 and TRBJ1-5, the CDR3 gives the full variable domain: DGGITQSPKYLFRKEGQNVTLSCEQNLNHDAMYWYRQDPGQGLRLIYYSQIVNDFQKGDIAEGYSVSREKKESFPLTVTSAQKNPTAFYLCASSRYREHNQPQHFGDGTRLSIL.

V is TRBV9 and J is TRBJ1-2; TRBD1 aligns across 7 bases. The germline CDR1 and CDR2 sequences are SGDLS and YYNGEE. The junction had 3 bases not matched to a gene; V was cut back by 5 bases and J by 8 bases. The CDR3 loop spans 11 amino acids. This chain's CDR3 is CASRTGQGYTF. DNA for the CDR3: TGTGCCAGCAGGACAGGGCAGGGCTACACCTTC. Using reference TRBV9 and TRBJ1-2 for the parts outside the CDR3, the full variable domain is DSGVTQTPKHLITATGQRVTLRCSPRSGDLSVYWYQQSLDQGLQFLIQYYNGEERAKGNILERFSAQQFPDLHSELNLSSLELGDSALYFCASRTGQGYTFGSGTRLTVV.

The CDR3 sequence: CASSYLAPRDQPQHF. The CDR3 DNA follows: TGTGCCAGCAGTTACTTGGCCCCCCGGGATCAGCCCCAGCATTTT. The V call is TRBV6-6, the J call TRBJ1-5, with D unresolved. V lost 1 base, J lost 5 bases, and 12 bases lay in between. This CDR3 contains 15 residues. The germline V gene encodes CDR1 MNHNY and CDR2 SVGAGI (reference sequence).

V gene TRBV19 combines with J gene TRBJ1-4; D might be TRBD1 (5 bases). Germline V gene lookup returns CDR1 LNHDA and CDR2 SQIVND (reference sequence). Trimming left V 6 bases short and J 4 bases short, with 21 bases between. The CDR3 is made up of 17 amino acids. The CDR3 is CASSDIRRTGGNEKLFF. CDR3 sequence (DNA): TGTGCCAGTAGCGATATACGGAGAACGGGGGGTAATGAAAAACTGTTTTTT. The whole variable domain, remainder taken from reference TRBV19 and TRBJ1-4, is DGGITQSPKYLFRKEGQNVTLSCEQNLNHDAMYWYRQDPGQGLRLIYYSQIVNDFQKGDIAEGYSVSREKKESFPLTVTSAQKNPTAFYLCASSDIRRTGGNEKLFFGSGTQLSVL.

V and J are TRBV27 and TRBJ2-7; perhaps TRBD1 as D (6 bases). The V end lost 3 bases, the J end lost 0 bases, and 12 bases lay between the germline ends. CDR3 length: 15 amino acids. Germline V CDR1 and CDR2: MNHEY, SMNVEV (reference sequence). In DNA, the CDR3 is TGTGCCAGCAGTTTCTGGCAGGGGTACTCCTACGAGCAGTACTTC. The encoded protein is CASSFWQGYSYEQYF.

The chain links TRBV12-5 to TRBJ1-5; TRBD1 agrees at 8 bases. The ends lost 6 bases at V and 6 bases at J; junction bases unmatched: 4. This CDR3 region has 13 residues. Per germline, CDR1 LGHNT and CDR2 FRNRAP. The CDR3 DNA reads as TGTGCTAGTGGGACAGGGGACAGTCAGCCCCAGCATTTT. It codes for CASGTGDSQPQHF.

As concerns this clone: Sequence at one end of the junction differs from germline and may be a read error. The chain uses TRBV11-2 and TRBJ2-1, with D perhaps TRBD2 (6 bases). The CDR3 has 12 amino acids. Germline CDR1 is SGHAT and CDR2 is FQNNGV. As DNA, the CDR3 is TGTGCCAGCAGCCAGGACTACCATGAGCAGTTCTTC. Its protein is CASSQDYHEQFF.

Worth noting for this clone: Its ends do not fully match the called genes, so a read error is possible. J is TRBJ2-1 and V is TRBV11-2, with D possibly matching TRBD2 (5 bases). The CDR3 runs 14 residues. Germline assignment: CDR1 SGHAT and CDR2 FQNNGV. The CDR3 DNA sequence: TGTGCCAGCAGCTTAGACTTAACCGCCCTAGCACCCATCTTC. Its translation is CASSLDLTALAPIF.

The chain employs TRBV4-1 and TRBJ2-5; TRBD2 aligns across 8 bases. Losses at the gene ends were 0 bases for V and 9 bases for J; bases not matched to a gene: 9. Germline V gene lookup returns CDR1 MGHRA and CDR2 YSYEKL. The CDR3 totals 15 residues. The CDR3 DNA sequence: TGCGCCAGCAGCCAAGATCCCAGGACTAGCCAGTCCCAGTACTTC. Translating it yields CASSQDPRTSQSQYF.

The V call is TRBV11-3, the J call TRBJ2-3, with D maybe TRBD2 (6 bases). V dropped 3 bases and J dropped 2 bases, with 12 bases sitting between them. CDR1 SGHNT and CDR2 YENEEA come from the germline V gene. The length of the CDR3 is 15 residues. CDR3 in DNA: TGTGCCAGCAGCTTGGAGGGCCGAGACACAGATACGCAGTATTTT. Its translation: CASSLEGRDTDTQYF.

A few counts support this clone. The rearrangement links TRBV7-2 to TRBJ2-7, with TRBD2 identical over 9 bases. Per the germline V gene, CDR1 is SGHTA and CDR2 is FQGNSA. The length of the CDR3 is 15 residues. V was pared by 5 bases and J by 9 bases, with 14 bases of the junction left unmatched. The CDR3, as DNA: TGTGCCAGCAGCCCACCGGGACTAGCTGTTTCTGGGCAGTACTTC. Protein sequence: CASSPPGLAVSGQYF.

The chain has TRBV5-1 and TRBJ2-3, with D unclear. The V and J ends lost 0 bases and 6 bases respectively, with 11 bases between them. The CDR3 has 14 residues. Germline V gene lookup returns CDR1 SGHRS and CDR2 YFSETQ. This CDR3 is CASSLVGSGDTQYF. The DNA for the CDR3 is TGCGCCAGCAGCTTGGTAGGCTCCGGGGATACGCAGTATTTT.

The rearrangement joins TRBV6-1 to TRBJ1-5; D ambiguous. The CDR3 has 15 residues. The V end was cut by 3 bases, the J end by 2 bases, with 11 bases between. CDR1 and CDR2 (germline): MNHNS, SASEGT. The CDR3 DNA reads TGTGCCAGCAGTGAGGGCAGTTCGGGCAATCAGCCCCAGCATTTT. Its translation: CASSEGSSGNQPQHF.

The V gene is TRBV7-9, the J gene TRBJ2-1, with 7 bases identical to TRBD2. Germline values: CDR1 SEHNR, CDR2 FQNEAQ (reference sequence). There are 15 residues in the CDR3. Trimming cost V 1 base and J 4 bases; bases outside gene matches: 4. The CDR3 region has the DNA TGTGCCAGCAGCTTAGGTAGCGGGCTATACAATGAGCAGTTCTTC. Protein sequence: CASSLGSGLYNEQFF.

This clone was counted between two and nine times. The chain has TRBV27 and TRBJ2-7, with 8 bases lining up with TRBD2. V gave up 2 bases and J gave up 4 bases; unmatched junction bases: 10. The CDR3 has 16 residues. The germline V gene has CDR1 MNHEY and CDR2 SMNVEV (reference sequence). The CDR3 nucleotides read TGTGCCAGCAGTTTACGTGGCTCTAGCGGGCATTACGAGCAGTACTTC. It yields the protein CASSLRGSSGHYEQYF.

The V gene is TRBV7-9, the J gene TRBJ2-3; 7 bases fit TRBD2. The CDR3 consists of 14 residues. Looked up from germline, CDR1 is SEHNR and CDR2 is FQNEAQ (reference sequence). The V segment lost 4 bases and the J segment 6 bases; nucleotides outside the gene matches: 7. CDR3 bases: TGTGCCAGCAGCTCCCGAGCGGGATGGGATACGCAGTATTTT. Its protein product is CASSSRAGWDTQYF.

J is TRBJ2-5 and V is TRBV19; 8 bases align to TRBD1. The V and J ends lost 6 bases and 3 bases, in that order; junction bases with no gene match: 12. Germline V gene data show CDR1 as LNHDA and CDR2 as SQIVND (reference sequence). The CDR3 runs to 16 residues. In nucleotides, the CDR3 is TGTGCCAGTAGCATGACAGGGGTTGGTCGGGAAGAGACCCAGTACTTC. Amino acid sequence: CASSMTGVGREETQYF.

CDR3 coding DNA: TGCGCCAGCAGCTTGCTGACAGGGGCGATTACTGAAGCTTTCTTT. Protein sequence: CASSLLTGAITEAFF. The rearrangement joins TRBV5-1 to TRBJ1-1, with 8 bases aligning to TRBD1. Germline CDR1 reads SGHRS; CDR2 reads YFSETQ. This CDR3 comprises 15 residues. Trimming took 1 base from V and 5 from J; bases not matched to a gene: 7.

The rearrangement uses TRBV11-2 and TRBJ1-1; D might be TRBD1 (5 bases). Germline lookup yields CDR1 SGHAT and CDR2 FQNNGV. Trimming took off 4 bases at V and 1 base at J, with 10 bases between the two ends. The CDR3 totals 14 residues. The CDR3 loop reads CASSWGRWNTEAFF. In nucleotides, the CDR3 is TGTGCCAGCAGCTGGGGACGGTGGAACACTGAAGCTTTCTTT.

This clone was counted a few times. The V call is TRBV5-1, the J call TRBJ2-3; 11 positions match TRBD2. This CDR3 spans 15 amino acids. The germline CDR1 and CDR2 sequences are SGHRS and YFSETQ. The V gene end was trimmed by 4 bases and the J gene end by 5 bases; junction bases not matched to a gene: 6. CDR3 coding DNA: TGCGCCAGCAGCCCACTAGCGGGAGCGGGAGATACGCAGTATTTT. Protein sequence: CASSPLAGAGDTQYF.

This chain joins TRBV10-3 and TRBJ2-7; the D is unclear. The CDR3 has 12 amino acids. CDR1 is ENHRY and CDR2 is SYGVKD in the germline V gene. Trimming left V 3 bases short and J 6 bases short, with 9 bases between. The CDR3 DNA is TGTGCCATCAGTGAATGGGGTGCCGAGCAGTACTTC. Amino acids: CAISEWGAEQYF.